Included here is one T cell receptor (beta chain) sequence, with context. The PCR had 60 Vbeta and 13 Jbeta primers. Libraries were prepared by immunoSEQ multiplex PCR; TCRdb keeps only in-frame clonotypes and omits some of them. Here the sample spans about 130,000 clones, about 61% being singletons. This entry is derived from a study of cytomegalovirus exposure and HLA in healthy donors. The receptor's source is a woman aged 40 to 50 in good health and CMV-seronegative. The sequencing sample was made of PBMCs.

The CDR3 loop reads CATGTGGQYGYTF. In DNA form, the CDR3 reads TGTGCCACCGGGACAGGGGGACAGTATGGCTACACCTTC. The gene calls are TRBV7-2 and TRBJ1-2; 11 bases fit TRBD1. V lost 10 bases, J lost 5 bases, and 6 bases stayed unmatched. The germline V gene encodes CDR1 SGHTA and CDR2 FQGNSA. This CDR3 comprises 13 residues.